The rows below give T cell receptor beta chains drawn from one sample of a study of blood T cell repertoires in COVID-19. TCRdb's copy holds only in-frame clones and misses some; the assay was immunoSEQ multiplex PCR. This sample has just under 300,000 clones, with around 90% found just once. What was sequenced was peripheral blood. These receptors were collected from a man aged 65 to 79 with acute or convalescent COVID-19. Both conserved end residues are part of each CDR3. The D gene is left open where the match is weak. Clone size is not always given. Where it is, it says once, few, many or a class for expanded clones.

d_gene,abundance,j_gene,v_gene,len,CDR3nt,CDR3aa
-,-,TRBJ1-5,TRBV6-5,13,TGTGCCAGCAATGGGGGGTGGAATCAGCCCCAGCATTTT,CASNGGWNQPQHF
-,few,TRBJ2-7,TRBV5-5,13,TGTGCCAGCGTGACTGCAGGGACCTACGAGCAGTACTTC,CASVTAGTYEQYF
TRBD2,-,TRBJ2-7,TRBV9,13,TGTGCCAGCAGCCTAGCGGGGGGATACGAGCAGTACTTC,CASSLAGGYEQYF
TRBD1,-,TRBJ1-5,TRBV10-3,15,TGTGCCATCAGCGGGGACAGGGGAGGCAGCCAGCCCCAGCATTTT,CAISGDRGGSQPQHF
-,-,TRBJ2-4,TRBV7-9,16,TGTGCCAGCAGCTTAACAGGGGGGGTAGCCAAAAACATTCAGTACTTC,CASSLTGGVAKNIQYF
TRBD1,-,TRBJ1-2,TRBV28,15,TGTGCCAGCAGTCACGGGACAGGGGGGGTCTATGGCTACACCTTC,CASSHGTGGVYGYTF
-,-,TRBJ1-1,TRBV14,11,TGTGCCAGCAGCCAAGCTGTTGAAGCTTTCTTT,CASSQAVEAFF
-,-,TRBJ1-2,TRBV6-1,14,TGTGCCAGCAGTGAAGACAGGGATTCCTATGGCTACACCTTC,CASSEDRDSYGYTF
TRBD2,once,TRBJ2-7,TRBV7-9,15,TGTGCCAGCAGCCCACCAAAGCGGGAGCAGTACGAGCAGTACTTC,CASSPPKREQYEQYF
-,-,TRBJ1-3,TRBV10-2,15,TGCGCCAGCAGTGACTACGGGGGCTCTGGAAACACCATATATTTT,CASSDYGGSGNTIYF
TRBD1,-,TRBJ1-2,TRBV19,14,TGTGCCAGTAGTATCGTCGGGACAGGGGACGGCTACACCTTC,CASSIVGTGDGYTF
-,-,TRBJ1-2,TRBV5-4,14,TGTGCCAGCAGCGACCCTTCGCCCGGGGTTCGCTACACCTTC,CASSDPSPGVRYTF
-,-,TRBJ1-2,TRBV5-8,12,TGTGCCAGCAGCCGAGGCCTATATGGCTACACCTTC,CASSRGLYGYTF
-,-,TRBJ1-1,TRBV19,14,TGTGCCAGTAGTGGGGGGTTCATGAACACTGAAGCTTTCTTT,CASSGGFMNTEAFF
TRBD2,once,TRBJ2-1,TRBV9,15,TGTGCCAGCAGCGTAGGGTTAGCGGGAGCGGCTGAGCAGTTCTTC,CASSVGLAGAAEQFF
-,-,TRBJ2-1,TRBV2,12,TGTGCCAGCAGTGTCCAGGGCGGTGAGCAGTTCTTC,CASSVQGGEQFF
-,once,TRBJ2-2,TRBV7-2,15,TGTGCCAGCAGCTTAACCGGGAGATCGACCGGGGAGCTGTTTTTT,CASSLTGRSTGELFF
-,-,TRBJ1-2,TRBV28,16,TGTGCCAGCAGTTTACGGGCAGCGCAGGGGTTCTATGGCTACACCTTC,CASSLRAAQGFYGYTF
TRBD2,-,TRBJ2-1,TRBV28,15,TGTGCCAGCAGTTTTCCGGGACTAGCGGGGTATGAGCAGTTCTTC,CASSFPGLAGYEQFF
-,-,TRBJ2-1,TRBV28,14,TGTGCCAGCAGTTTATCCGACAGGATGGGGGAGCAGTTCTTC,CASSLSDRMGEQFF
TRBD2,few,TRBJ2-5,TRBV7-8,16,TGTGCCAGCAGCTTAGAGACTAGCCGACCTAGGGAGACCCAGTACTTC,CASSLETSRPRETQYF
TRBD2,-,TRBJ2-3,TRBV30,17,TGTGCCTGGAGACTAGCGGGGGGCGGGAAACCCACAGATACGCAGTATTTT,CAWRLAGGGKPTDTQYF
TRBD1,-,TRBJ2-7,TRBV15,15,TGTGCCACCAGTAGAGGGGGACAGGGGTCCCACGAGCAGTACTTC,CATSRGGQGSHEQYF
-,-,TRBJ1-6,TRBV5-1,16,TGCGCCAGCAGCCCCGGCCGGGGTGGGGGCGCTTCACCCCTCCACTTT,CASSPGRGGGASPLHF
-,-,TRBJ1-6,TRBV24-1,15,TGTGCCACCACGAGCTCGGACAGATATAATTCACCCCTCCACTTT,CATTSSDRYNSPLHF
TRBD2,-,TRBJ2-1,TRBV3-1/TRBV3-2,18,TGTGCCAGCAGCCGTAGGACTAGCGGGAGTCGCTCCTACAATGAGCAGTTCTTC,CASSRRTSGSRSYNEQFF
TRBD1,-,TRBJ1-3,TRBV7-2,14,TGTGCCAGCAGCTTGACAGGGGTAGGAAACACCATATATTTT,CASSLTGVGNTIYF
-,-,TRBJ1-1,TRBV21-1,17,TGTGCCAGCAGCGCCTACCGGGACAGGGGGCGCGGCACTGAAGCTTTCTTT,CASSAYRDRGRGTEAFF
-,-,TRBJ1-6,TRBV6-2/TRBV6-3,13,TGTGCCAGCAGTTACAGAGTTTATTCACCCCTCCACTTT,CASSYRVYSPLHF
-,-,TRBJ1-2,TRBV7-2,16,TGTGCCAGCAGCTTCGGAAATTACAGAGGGGGTAGGGGCTACACCTTC,CASSFGNYRGGRGYTF
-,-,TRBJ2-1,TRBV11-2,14,TGTGCCAGCAGGGGGCTCCTTTCCTACAATGAGCAGTTCTTC,CASRGLLSYNEQFF
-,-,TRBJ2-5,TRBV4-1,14,TGCGCCAGCGTCCCACAGGGGAGCGGGGAGACCCAGTACTTC,CASVPQGSGETQYF
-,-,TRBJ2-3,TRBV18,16,TGTGCCAGCTCACGGCGATTTAGGCAGGGGACAGATACGCAGTATTTT,CASSRRFRQGTDTQYF
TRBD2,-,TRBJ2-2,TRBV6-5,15,TGTGCCAGCAGTTGGGGGGGAGGAGGCACCGGGGAGCTGTTTTTT,CASSWGGGGTGELFF
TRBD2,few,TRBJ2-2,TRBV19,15,TGTGCCAGCCAGGGGGCTAGCGGGGGGTACGGGGAGCTGTTTTTT,CASQGASGGYGELFF
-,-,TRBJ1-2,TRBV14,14,TGTGCCAGCAGCCATACGGGGGGATCCTATGGCTACACCTTC,CASSHTGGSYGYTF
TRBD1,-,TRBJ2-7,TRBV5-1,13,TGCGCCAGCAGCCTGACAGGGGGCTACGAGCAGTACTTC,CASSLTGGYEQYF
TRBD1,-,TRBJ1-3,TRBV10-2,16,TGCGCCAGGAACCAGACAGGGCTTATCCCTGGAAACACCATATATTTT,CARNQTGLIPGNTIYF
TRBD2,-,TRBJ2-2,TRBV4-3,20,TGCGCCAGCAGCCAAGACCCCCCGGGACTAGCGGGAGGGGACACCGGGGAGCTGTTTTTT,CASSQDPPGLAGGDTGELFF
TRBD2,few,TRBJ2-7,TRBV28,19,TGTGCCAGCAACACTTTGTGGCGGCAGACTAGCGGGAGGGTCTACGAGCAGTACTTC,CASNTLWRQTSGRVYEQYF
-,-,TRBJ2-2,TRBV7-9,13,TGTGCCAGCAGCCGGGACTCCGGGGGGGAGCTGTTTTTT,CASSRDSGGELFF
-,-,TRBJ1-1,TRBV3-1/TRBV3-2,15,TGTGCCAGCAGCCACCACGACAGGTTGAACACTGAAGCTTTCTTT,CASSHHDRLNTEAFF